Each of the 27 T cell receptor beta chains below was sequenced from the same sample in a study of radiotherapy plus CTLA-4 blockade in lung cancer. TCRdb's table, derived via immunoSEQ multiplex PCR, lists solely in-frame clones and lacks some. The sample lists around 80,000 clones; approximately 80% were seen once. The specimen comprised peripheral blood, sampled from a patient treated with radiotherapy plus ipilimumab. The receptor set was obtained from a human donor with non-small cell lung cancer who had stable disease on radiotherapy plus ipilimumab.

The chain links TRBV6-6 to TRBJ2-3, with D perhaps matching TRBD1 or TRBD2 (6 bases each). The CDR3 loop spans 16 amino acids. V was cut by 5 bases and J by 0 bases, with 15 bases left in between. CDR1 MNHNY and CDR2 SVGAGI come from the germline V gene (reference sequence). CDR3 DNA sequence: TGTGCCAGCAGTCCTCAGGGGACTTTTAGCACAGATACGCAGTATTTT. Protein: CASSPQGTFSTDTQYF.

J is TRBJ2-2 and V is TRBV9; 7 bases are a match to TRBD1. Germline lookup yields CDR1 SGDLS and CDR2 YYNGEE. The V and J ends lost 4 bases and 2 bases, in that order; junction bases with no gene match: 5. The CDR3 consists of 15 residues. CDR3 protein: CASSPRTGNTGELFF. The CDR3 nucleotides read TGTGCCAGCAGCCCGCGGACAGGCAACACCGGGGAGCTGTTTTTT.

The chain recombines TRBV5-6 with TRBJ1-4; a possible D gene is TRBD1 (6 bases). Germline values: CDR1 SGHDT, CDR2 YYEEEE. V shed 1 base and J shed 5 bases, with 12 bases lying between them. This CDR3 region has 15 residues. The chain's CDR3 is CASSLYGGANEKLFF. The CDR3 nucleotides are TGTGCCAGCAGCTTGTATGGGGGGGCCAATGAAAAACTGTTTTTT. The full variable domain, its missing parts supplied by reference TRBV5-6 and TRBJ1-4, is DAGVTQSPTHLIKTRGQQVTLRCSPKSGHDTVSWYQQALGQGPQFIFQYYEEEERQRGNFPDRFSGHQFPNYSSELNVNALLLGDSALYLCASSLYGGANEKLFFGSGTQLSVL.

V usage is TRBV2 and J usage is TRBJ1-5; 9 bases are a match to TRBD1. Germline trimming cut 7 bases from V and 4 bases from J; bases unmatched to any gene: 8. The germline CDR1 and CDR2 sequences are SNHLY and FYNNEI. This CDR3 spans 15 amino acids. CDR3 protein: CASTPGGQGNQPQHF. DNA for the CDR3: TGTGCCAGCACCCCGGGGGGACAGGGAAATCAGCCCCAGCATTTT.

The chain couples TRBV9 to TRBJ1-1; D is perhaps TRBD1 (6 bases). Trimming removed 2 bases from V and 5 bases from J, with 13 bases in between. The CDR3 is 14 amino acids. Per germline, CDR1 SGDLS and CDR2 YYNGEE. CDR3 loop: CASSVSGERTEAFF. The CDR3 coding sequence is TGTGCCAGCAGCGTTTCAGGGGAGAGAACTGAAGCTTTCTTT.

This clone came up a few times. The chain employs TRBV6-5 and TRBJ1-2; D might be TRBD1 (5 bases). This CDR3 is built from 13 residues. The germline gives CDR1 MNHEY, CDR2 SVGAGI. V lost 7 bases to trimming and J lost 8 bases, with 17 bases between them. DNA of the CDR3: TGTGCCAGCACCAAAGAGGGGTTCAGGGGCTACACCTTC. Translating it yields CASTKEGFRGYTF.

The gene calls are TRBV6-1 and TRBJ1-5, with D perhaps matching TRBD1 (5 bases). V was shortened by 9 bases and J by 8 bases, with 17 bases between the two germline ends. CDR1 is MNHNS, CDR2 SASEGT, per germline. This CDR3 is 13 amino acids long. The CDR3 nucleotides are TGTGCCAGTATCCTCGGGGGGGAGAAGCCCCAGCATTTT. It codes for CASILGGEKPQHF.

The gene calls are TRBV5-1 and TRBJ2-2, with D hard to call. Germline V gives CDR1 SGHRS, CDR2 YFSETQ. V was shortened by 0 bases and J by 6 bases, with 12 bases between the two germline ends. The CDR3 contains 15 residues. The CDR3 region has the DNA TGCGCCAGCAGCTTGGCTCTGGGAAATGCCGGGGAGCTGTTTTTT. Amino acids: CASSLALGNAGELFF.

The chain employs TRBV9 and TRBJ1-2, with D maybe TRBD1 (5 bases). V lost 0 bases and J 2 bases, leaving 5 bases between the germline ends. The length of the CDR3 is 13 residues. Germline CDR1 reads SGDLS; CDR2 reads YYNGEE. This CDR3 is CASSVGGNYGYTF. The CDR3 nucleotides are TGTGCCAGCAGCGTAGGGGGGAACTATGGCTACACCTTC. Variable domain in full (rest from reference TRBV9 and TRBJ1-2): DSGVTQTPKHLITATGQRVTLRCSPRSGDLSVYWYQQSLDQGLQFLIQYYNGEERAKGNILERFSAQQFPDLHSELNLSSLELGDSALYFCASSVGGNYGYTFGSGTRLTVV.

V gene TRBV5-6 combines with J gene TRBJ2-3; D unclear. V lost 2 bases to trimming and J lost 6 bases, with 10 bases between them. The germline CDR1 and CDR2 sequences are SGHDT and YYEEEE. CDR3 length: 13 amino acids. CDR3 DNA sequence: TGTGCCAGCAGCTTAGCAGCAGCGGATACGCAGTATTTT. This translates into CASSLAAADTQYF.

This chain links TRBV5-1 with TRBJ2-1, with TRBD2 matching over 15 bases. The CDR3 runs to 15 residues. Trimming removed 4 bases from V and 8 bases from J; junction bases left unmatched: 4. Looked up from germline, CDR1 is SGHRS and CDR2 is YFSETQ. CDR3 in amino acids: CASSLRTSGGDEQFF. The CDR3 nucleotides read TGCGCCAGCAGCCTTCGGACTAGCGGGGGGGATGAGCAGTTCTTC. Based on the CDR3 plus reference TRBV5-1 and TRBJ2-1, the full variable domain is KAGVTQTPRYLIKTRGQQVTLSCSPISGHRSVSWYQQTPGQGLQFLFEYFSETQRNKGNFPGRFSGRQFSNSRSEMNVSTLELGDSALYLCASSLRTSGGDEQFFGPGTRLTVL.

This chain links TRBV5-1 with TRBJ1-6, with a possible D match to TRBD1 (5 bases). The V gene's germline CDR1 is SGHRS and CDR2 YFSETQ. V lost 0 bases to trimming and J lost 7 bases, with 17 bases between them. This CDR3 has 17 amino acids. The CDR3 loop reads CASSLASGEIGNSPLHF. The CDR3 coding sequence is TGCGCCAGCAGCTTGGCCTCGGGGGAAATAGGAAATTCACCCCTCCACTTT.

This sequence joins TRBV27 and TRBJ2-7; 8 positions match TRBD1. The V segment lost 7 bases and the J segment 2 bases; nucleotides outside the gene matches: 7. The germline gives CDR1 MNHEY, CDR2 SMNVEV (reference sequence). The length of the CDR3 is 14 residues. DNA for the CDR3: TGTGCCAGCACCGGACAGGGAGGAACCTACGAGCAGTACTTC. It translates to CASTGQGGTYEQYF.

The chain joins TRBV18 to TRBJ1-3, with 9 positions matching TRBD1. The CDR3 has 16 residues. Germline trimming cut 3 bases from V and 3 bases from J; bases unmatched to any gene: 6. From germline, CDR1 is KGHSH and CDR2 LQKENI. CDR3 DNA sequence: TGTGCCAGCTCACCGGGACAGGGACGTTATGGAAACACCATATATTTT. Residues: CASSPGQGRYGNTIYF.

This clone was seen only a few times. The chain combines TRBV7-3 with TRBJ2-1; unclear D gene. The CDR3 loop spans 13 amino acids. Trimming removed 5 bases from V and 6 bases from J, with 11 bases in between. The germline V gene has CDR1 SGHTA and CDR2 FQGTGA. The CDR3 region has the DNA TGTGCCAGCAGCCGTGGAGTTACCAATGAGCAGTTCTTC. Its translation is CASSRGVTNEQFF.

The chain has TRBV7-2 and TRBJ2-5; 11 nucleotides align to TRBD2. V was pared by 2 bases and J by 5 bases, with 4 bases of the junction left unmatched. Germline V gene lookup returns CDR1 SGHTA and CDR2 FQGNSA. The CDR3 covers 15 residues. For the CDR3, the DNA is TGTGCCAGCAGCTTAAGACTAGCGGGGCTGGAGACCCAGTACTTC. Residues: CASSLRLAGLETQYF.

This chain joins TRBV11-2 and TRBJ2-3; perhaps TRBD2 as D (6 bases). The germline V gene encodes CDR1 SGHAT and CDR2 FQNNGV. V lost 3 bases, J lost 3 bases, and 10 bases lay in between. The CDR3 has 14 residues. CDR3 sequence reads: CASSFSGTTDTQYF. For the CDR3, the DNA is TGTGCCAGCAGCTTTTCCGGGACTACAGATACGCAGTATTTT.

The V gene is TRBV11-2, the J gene TRBJ1-1; D call uncertain. The V gene's germline CDR1 is SGHAT and CDR2 FQNNGV. The CDR3 spans 13 residues. The V end lost 5 bases, the J end lost 5 bases, and 12 bases lay between the germline ends. DNA of the CDR3: TGTGCCAGCAGCCCCGAATTAATAACTGAAGCTTTCTTT. Translated: CASSPELITEAFF.

The V and J genes are TRBV7-2 and TRBJ2-7; D perhaps matches TRBD2 (5 bases). The CDR3 loop spans 13 amino acids. The V and J ends lost 6 bases and 1 base respectively, with 10 bases between them. Germline values: CDR1 SGHTA, CDR2 FQGNSA. In DNA, the CDR3 is TGTGCCAGCAGTCGGGATTTTTCCTACGAGCAGTACTTC. Translation: CASSRDFSYEQYF.

V is TRBV4-1 and J is TRBJ1-6; D not resolved. There are 15 residues in the CDR3. CDR1 is MGHRA, CDR2 YSYEKL, per germline. V shed 0 bases and J shed 6 bases, with 9 bases lying between them. The CDR3: CASSQDLAANSPLHF. CDR3 nucleotides: TGCGCCAGCAGCCAAGATTTGGCAGCTAATTCACCCCTCCACTTT.

V and J are TRBV11-2 and TRBJ2-7, with 8 positions matching TRBD1. Germline V CDR1 and CDR2: SGHAT, FQNNGV. The CDR3 is made up of 15 amino acids. The J segment lost 6 bases and the V segment lost 2 bases, leaving 9 bases of the junction unmatched. The CDR3, as DNA: TGTGCCAGCAGCTTAACCGCGGACAGGGTCTCCGAGCAGTACTTC. It codes for CASSLTADRVSEQYF.

J is TRBJ2-7 and V is TRBV6-5, with 7 bases fitting TRBD2. Germline loops: CDR1 MNHEY, CDR2 SVGAGI. CDR3 length: 12 residues. V was pared by 7 bases and J by 4 bases, with 4 bases of the junction left unmatched. CDR3 amino acids: CASTLGGYEQYF. In DNA, the CDR3 is TGTGCCAGCACTCTGGGGGGGTACGAGCAGTACTTC.

This chain uses TRBV2 with TRBJ1-5; 8 bases are shared with TRBD1. Germline CDR1 and CDR2: SNHLY and FYNNEI. The CDR3 sequence is 14 residues long. The V segment lost 2 bases and the J segment 6 bases; nucleotides outside the gene matches: 3. CDR3 nucleotides: TGTGCCAGCAGTGAATCAGGGGGCGCTCAGCCCCAGCATTTT. It is translated as CASSESGGAQPQHF.

This clone was seen only once. This chain uses TRBV11-2 with TRBJ2-7, with 8 bases lining up with TRBD2. Germline CDR1 reads SGHAT; CDR2 reads FQNNGV. This CDR3 is 15 amino acids long. After removal of 7 bases from V and 4 bases from J, the junction contained 12 bases not matched to a gene. CDR3 nucleotides: TGTGCCAGCACCCGTGACGGGAGGGCCTTATACGAGCAGTACTTC. This sequence encodes CASTRDGRALYEQYF.

V and J are TRBV18 and TRBJ1-6, with 7 bases aligning to TRBD1. Per the germline V gene, CDR1 is KGHSH and CDR2 is LQKENI. The CDR3 consists of 15 residues. J lost 7 bases, V lost 3 bases, and 6 bases had no gene match. In nucleotides, the CDR3 is TGTGCCAGCTCACCTCCCACAGGGGAAAATTCACCCCTCCACTTT. It yields the protein CASSPPTGENSPLHF.

The chain carries TRBV11-2 and TRBJ2-2, with TRBD1 matching over 10 bases. Germline CDR1 SGHAT, CDR2 FQNNGV. This CDR3 is 14 amino acids long. V lost 8 bases to trimming and J lost 4 bases; unmatched junction nucleotides: 4. The CDR3 reads CASGGQGVTGELFF. For the CDR3, the DNA is TGTGCCAGCGGAGGACAGGGGGTCACCGGGGAGCTGTTTTTT.

This clone was seen only once. The chain links TRBV6-6 to TRBJ2-4, with TRBD2 as a possible D gene (6 bases). The germline V gene encodes CDR1 MNHNY and CDR2 SVGAGI (reference sequence). Trimming stripped 6 bases from V and 6 bases from J, with 18 bases between. The CDR3 loop spans 15 amino acids. For the CDR3, the DNA is TGTGCCAGCAGCCGCCCCGGGCGGGAAGGAAACATTCAGTACTTC. The encoded protein is CASSRPGREGNIQYF.